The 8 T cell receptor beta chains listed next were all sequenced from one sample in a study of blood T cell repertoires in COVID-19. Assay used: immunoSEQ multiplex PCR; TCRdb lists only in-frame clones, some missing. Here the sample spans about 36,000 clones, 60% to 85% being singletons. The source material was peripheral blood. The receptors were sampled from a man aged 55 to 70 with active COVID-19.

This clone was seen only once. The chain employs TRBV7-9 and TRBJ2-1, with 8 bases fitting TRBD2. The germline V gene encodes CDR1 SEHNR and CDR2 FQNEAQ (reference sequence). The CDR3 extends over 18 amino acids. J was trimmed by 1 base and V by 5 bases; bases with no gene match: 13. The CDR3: CASSANRVVAGSYNEQFF. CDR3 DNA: TGTGCCAGCAGCGCAAATAGGGTAGTAGCGGGGTCCTACAATGAGCAGTTCTTC.

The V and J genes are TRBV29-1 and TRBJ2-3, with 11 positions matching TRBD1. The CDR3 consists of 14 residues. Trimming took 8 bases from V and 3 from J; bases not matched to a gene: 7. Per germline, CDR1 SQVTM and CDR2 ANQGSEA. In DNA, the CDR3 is TGCAGCTTTAGGACAGGGGGCGGGACAGATACGCAGTATTTT. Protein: CSFRTGGGTDTQYF.

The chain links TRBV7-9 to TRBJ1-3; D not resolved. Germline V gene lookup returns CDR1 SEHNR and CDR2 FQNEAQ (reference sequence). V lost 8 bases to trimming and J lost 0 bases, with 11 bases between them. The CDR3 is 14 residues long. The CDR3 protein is CASRRSSSGNTIYF. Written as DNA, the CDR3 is TGTGCCAGCCGACGTAGCAGCTCTGGAAACACCATATATTTT. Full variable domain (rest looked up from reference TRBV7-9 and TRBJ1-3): DTGVSQNPRHKITKRGQNVTFRCDPISEHNRLYWYRQTLGQGPEFLTYFQNEAQLEKSRLLSDRFSAERPKGSFSTLEIQRTEQGDSAMYLCASRRSSSGNTIYFGEGSWLTVV.

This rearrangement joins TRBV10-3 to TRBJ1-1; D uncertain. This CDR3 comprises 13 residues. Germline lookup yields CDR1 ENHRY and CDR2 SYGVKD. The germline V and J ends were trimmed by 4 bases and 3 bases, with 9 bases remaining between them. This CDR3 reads CAISGSSDTEAFF. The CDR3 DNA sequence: TGTGCCATCAGTGGTTCTTCCGACACTGAAGCTTTCTTT.

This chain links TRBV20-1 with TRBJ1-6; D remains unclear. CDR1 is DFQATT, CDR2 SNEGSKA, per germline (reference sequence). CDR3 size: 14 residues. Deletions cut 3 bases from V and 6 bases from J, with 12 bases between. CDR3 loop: CSASSRDFNSPLHF. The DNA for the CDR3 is TGCAGTGCTAGTTCCAGAGACTTTAATTCACCCCTCCACTTT.

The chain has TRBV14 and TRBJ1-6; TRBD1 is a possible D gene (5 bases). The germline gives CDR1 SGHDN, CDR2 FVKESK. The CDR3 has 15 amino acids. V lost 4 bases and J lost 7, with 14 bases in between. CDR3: CASSPLGAVNSPLHF. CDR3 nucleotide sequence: TGTGCCAGCAGCCCATTAGGGGCCGTCAATTCACCCCTCCACTTT. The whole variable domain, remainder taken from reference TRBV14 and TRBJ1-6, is EAGVTQFPSHSVIEKGQTVTLRCDPISGHDNLYWYRRVMGKEIKFLLHFVKESKQDESGMPNNRFLAERTGGTYSTLKVQPAELEDSGVYFCASSPLGAVNSPLHFGNGTRLTVT.

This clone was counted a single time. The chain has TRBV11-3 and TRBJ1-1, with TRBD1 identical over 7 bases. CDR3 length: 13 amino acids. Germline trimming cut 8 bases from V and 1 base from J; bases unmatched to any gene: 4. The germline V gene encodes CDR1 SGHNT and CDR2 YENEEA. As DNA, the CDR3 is TGTGCCAGCCGTGGACAGGCGAACACTGAAGCTTTCTTT. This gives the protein CASRGQANTEAFF.

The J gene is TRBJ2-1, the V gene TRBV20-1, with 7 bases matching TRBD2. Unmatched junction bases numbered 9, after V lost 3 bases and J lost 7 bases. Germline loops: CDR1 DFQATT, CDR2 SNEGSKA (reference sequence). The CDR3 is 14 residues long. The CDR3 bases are TGCAGTGCTAGTTGGGCGGGAGCGGGTAATGAGCAGTTCTTC. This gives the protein CSASWAGAGNEQFF.